This entry features one T cell receptor beta chain sequence. Its antigen remains unidentified. The sample holds no much larger clone one base away, and base qualities are not on file. The sample's time point label, decoded: around 22 weeks on oral tofacitinib. The sample's treatment or condition label is to be understood as: oral pan-JAK inhibitor, 5-10 mg twice daily. Lesional scalp punch biopsies and peripheral blood were collected from alopecia areata patients. PBMCs were isolated by density centrifugation and stained for CD3, CD4 and CD8, after which CD4+ and CD8+ T cells were sorted on a FACSAria. From V the trimming removes 3 bases and from J it removes 6 bases, while the gene matches leave 6 bases of the junction unaccounted for. The germline V gene encodes CDR1 LNHNV and CDR2 YYDKDF (reference sequence). Measured from the cysteine to the phenylalanine, the CDR3 is 14 residues long. Solely the CDR3 DNA is kept, with 42 bases framed from the first base.

The data originate from a study of CD8+ T cells in alopecia areata (dated by TCRdb to the late 2010s). As for the study more broadly: Treated patients were enrolled in an open-label pilot trial of oral tofacitinib at 5 to 10 mg twice daily for moderate-to-severe alopecia areata. Tofacitinib was given for 6 to 18 months, followed by 6 months of follow-up off drug to assess delayed response and recurrence. Disease severity in treated patients was measured with the SALT score, which quantifies the percentage of affected scalp surface area. The study used high-throughput TCRbeta sequencing to examine T cell clonal expansion in alopecia areata, in both the C3H/HeJ mouse model and human patients. In humans, TCRbeta sequencing was performed on scalp tissue and on sorted CD4+ and CD8+ peripheral blood T cells from healthy controls and from patients with patchy or totalis/universalis alopecia areata. Biopsies were taken from tofacitinib-treated patients at baseline and again at 4 and 24 weeks into treatment, and several of those patients also had a later scalp biopsy. Clonality in the scalp was compared among normal scalp (n=4), patchy alopecia areata scalp (n=8), and alopecia totalis/universalis scalp (n=8). The RNA source kit depended on sample type: the PAXgene miRNA kit for fixed scalp, the miRNeasy kit for PBMCs, and the RNeasy kit for mouse skin. Amplification of TCRbeta CDR3 regions was done by immunoSEQ multiplex PCR using 35 Vbeta forward primers and 13 Jbeta reverse primers.

What the research found in general, with its limitations: Tofacitinib significantly lowered scalp clonality and the number of expanded CD8+ clones among the top 100 scalp clones. The treated cohort was small, with a single nonresponder, so links between baseline CD8+ expansion and response need larger studies. Lesional scalp, especially in alopecia totalis/universalis, showed higher clonality and more expanded CD8+ clones than normal scalp, suggesting antigenic drive. Unlike mouse skin, where gammadelta T cells dominate, normal human skin contains resident alphabeta T cells that get sequenced too, which complicates analysis of the scalp TCR repertoire. Shared TCR sequences between patients were less evident than in mice, which may be partly attributable to HLA diversity in the patient population. Many expanded lesional clones persisted in scalp and blood during tofacitinib treatment, which may partly explain relapse after stopping treatment.

The library relied on the immunoSEQ multiplex PCR assay. RNA was extracted from all samples and reverse transcribed into cDNA as template for TCR sequencing. First-strand cDNA was synthesized with SuperScript III using a 2:1 mix of oligo-dT and random hexamers. Amplification bias was assessed with a synthetic immune receptor repertoire, and residual bias was removed computationally. For the original study's pipeline: Raw reads were preprocessed to remove errors, and CDR3 was defined by IMGT conventions from the conserved cysteine to phenylalanine. Clonality was computed as 1 minus the Shannon entropy, with the entropy normalized by log2 of the number of productive unique TCRs. Scalp TCRbeta sequences were cross-referenced with sorted blood CD4 and CD8 repertoires so that the CD4 or CD8 identity of scalp clones could be inferred. TCRdb's version of the immuneACCESS table is confined to in-frame rearrangements and falls short of the full clone set. An unresolved V gene accounts for under half of the shortfall where checked; the remainder is of unknown origin. The V and J calls and the clone size are those of that table, but D and trimming were determined from the DNA. The sample table shows 150,000 to 200,000 clones, and about three fifths are seen once. The ten largest make up approximately 0.97% of the sample.

The receptor was derived from a human donor with alopecia areata. The rearranged segments are TRBV15 and TRBJ2-3; TRBD1 aligns with 7 central bases. The sample in question was CD4+ T cells sorted from blood, obtained at week 24, from a patient treated with tofacitinib. The sequence in DNA is TGTGCCACCAGCAGCCGCCAGGACAGGGATACGCAGTATTTT. Translation gives CATSSRQDRDTQYF.